The 25 T cell receptor beta chains presented below share a single source sample, sequenced in a study of blood T cell repertoires in COVID-19. Assay used: immunoSEQ multiplex PCR; TCRdb lists only in-frame clones, some missing. The repertoire has about 68,000 clones, nearly 80% of them found once; the top ten carry 6.3%. Input material: peripheral blood. These receptors all stem from a woman in her sixties with acute or convalescent COVID-19.

The chain combines TRBV18 with TRBJ2-3; 7 nucleotides align to TRBD1. Germline CDR1 is KGHSH and CDR2 is LQKENI. V dropped 4 bases and J dropped 5; count of bases not matched to a gene: 3. The CDR3 length is 13 residues. This CDR3 is CASSQDREDTQYF. The CDR3 nucleotides are TGTGCCAGCTCACAAGACAGGGAAGATACGCAGTATTTT.

The rearrangement joins TRBV5-5 to TRBJ1-4; 7 nucleotides align to TRBD1. Germline-derived CDR1 and CDR2 are SGHKS and YYEKEE (reference sequence). The CDR3 contains 14 residues. The junction had 2 bases not matched to a gene; V was cut back by 3 bases and J by 3 bases. As DNA, the CDR3 is TGTGCCAGCAGCTCGGGACAGCCTAATGAAAAACTGTTTTTT. This sequence encodes CASSSGQPNEKLFF.

The V call is TRBV27, the J call TRBJ2-2, with TRBD1 matching over 9 bases. Germline assignment: CDR1 MNHEY and CDR2 SMNVEV (reference sequence). This CDR3 is built from 14 residues. Germline trimming cut 6 bases from V and 6 bases from J; bases unmatched to any gene: 5. The CDR3 loop reads CASRGTGLSGELFF. In DNA, the CDR3 is TGTGCCAGCAGAGGGACAGGGTTATCCGGGGAGCTGTTTTTT.

J is TRBJ1-5 and V is TRBV28; TRBD1 matches at 8 bases. The germline gives CDR1 MDHEN, CDR2 SYDVKM. J was trimmed by 4 bases and V by 5 bases; bases with no gene match: 10. The CDR3 loop spans 16 amino acids. CDR3 region: CASSQNTGGGNQPQHF. The CDR3 coding sequence is TGTGCCAGCAGTCAAAATACAGGGGGAGGAAATCAGCCCCAGCATTTT. Full variable domain (outside the CDR3, taken from reference TRBV28 and TRBJ1-5): DVKVTQSSRYLVKRTGEKVFLECVQDMDHENMFWYRQDPGLGLRLIYFSYDVKMKEKGDIPEGYSVSREKKERFSLILESASTNQTSMYLCASSQNTGGGNQPQHFGDGTRLSIL.

This clone was recorded only once. This chain connects TRBV25-1 to TRBJ1-1; TRBD1 is a possible D gene (5 bases). The CDR3 is made up of 11 amino acids. V lost 7 bases, J lost 5 bases, and 8 bases lay in between. In germline, CDR1 is MGHDK, CDR2 SYGVNS. As DNA, the CDR3 is TGTGCCAGCATCGGGGGGACTGAAGCTTTCTTT. It specifies CASIGGTEAFF.

The chain employs TRBV2 and TRBJ1-6; 9 bases match TRBD1. V gave up 7 bases and J gave up 7 bases; unmatched junction bases: 2. CDR1 SNHLY and CDR2 FYNNEI come from the germline V gene. The CDR3 has 13 amino acids. The CDR3 here is CASTGTGNSPLHF. The CDR3 DNA is TGTGCCAGCACCGGGACAGGGAATTCACCCCTCCACTTT.

The chain is built from TRBV5-1 and TRBJ2-7, with 7 bases aligning to TRBD1. The ends lost 3 bases at V and 6 bases at J; junction bases unmatched: 6. Germline V gives CDR1 SGHRS, CDR2 YFSETQ. The CDR3 sequence is 13 residues long. CDR3 sequence reads: CASSSDREGEQYF. The CDR3 nucleotides read TGCGCCAGCAGCTCCGACAGGGAAGGCGAGCAGTACTTC.

V gene TRBV19 combines with J gene TRBJ2-3, with D maybe TRBD2 (5 bases). The germline CDR1 and CDR2 sequences are LNHDA and SQIVND (reference sequence). V was pared by 2 bases and J by 4 bases, with 10 bases between. The length of the CDR3 is 14 residues. For the CDR3, the DNA is TGTGCCAGTAGTATACTAGCAGAGTCAGATACGCAGTATTTT. Translated, it gives CASSILAESDTQYF. Looking up the rest from reference TRBV19 and TRBJ2-3 gives the full variable domain: DGGITQSPKYLFRKEGQNVTLSCEQNLNHDAMYWYRQDPGQGLRLIYYSQIVNDFQKGDIAEGYSVSREKKESFPLTVTSAQKNPTAFYLCASSILAESDTQYFGPGTRLTVL.

This clone was seen just once. This rearrangement joins TRBV5-8 to TRBJ2-1; the D gene is possibly TRBD2 (7 bases). CDR3 size: 15 residues. CDR1 is SGHTS and CDR2 is YDEGEE in the germline V gene. V was pared by 2 bases and J by 2 bases, with 11 bases between. The CDR3 bases are TGTGCCAGCAGCTTTACGGGGGGCCCCTACAATGAGCAGTTCTTC. The encoded protein is CASSFTGGPYNEQFF.

The genes are TRBV7-8 and TRBJ1-2; possibly TRBD1 for D (5 bases). The CDR3 loop spans 15 amino acids. V lost 4 bases and J lost 0, with 12 bases in between. Germline CDR1 and CDR2: SGHVS and FQNEAQ. CDR3 sequence (DNA): TGTGCCAGCAGCTCCCGGGCAGGGCCTAACTATGGCTACACCTTC. This translates into CASSSRAGPNYGYTF.

The V gene is TRBV7-8, the J gene TRBJ1-2; D not certain. The germline V and J ends were trimmed by 3 bases and 2 bases, with 7 bases remaining between them. The CDR3 extends over 13 amino acids. Germline CDR1 and CDR2: SGHVS and FQNEAQ. The CDR3 loop is CASSLYSNYGYTF. In DNA, the CDR3 is TGTGCCAGCAGCTTGTACAGCAACTATGGCTACACCTTC.

This chain links TRBV12-3 or TRBV12-4 with TRBJ2-7, with D possibly being TRBD2 (5 bases). This CDR3 has 13 residues. Trimming left V 4 bases short and J 3 bases short, with 10 bases between. CDR3: CASSSAGHYEQYF. In DNA, the CDR3 is TGTGCCAGCAGTTCGGCGGGCCACTACGAGCAGTACTTC.

The chain has TRBV9 and TRBJ1-2; TRBD1 agrees at 8 bases. The CDR3 is 15 amino acids. Germline values: CDR1 SGDLS, CDR2 YYNGEE. After removal of 3 bases from V and 2 bases from J, the junction contained 6 bases not matched to a gene. The CDR3 loop reads CASSGGTGVNYGYTF. CDR3 bases: TGTGCCAGCAGCGGCGGGACAGGCGTGAACTATGGCTACACCTTC.

This sequence joins TRBV7-9 and TRBJ2-2; 7 bases align to TRBD2. CDR1 is SEHNR and CDR2 is FQNEAQ in the germline V gene (reference sequence). The ends lost 1 base at V and 6 bases at J; junction bases unmatched: 2. There are 14 residues in the CDR3. The CDR3: CASSLGLAAGELFF. DNA for the CDR3: TGTGCCAGCAGCTTAGGACTAGCTGCCGGGGAGCTGTTTTTT. Using reference TRBV7-9 and TRBJ2-2 for the parts outside the CDR3, the full variable domain is DTGVSQNPRHKITKRGQNVTFRCDPISEHNRLYWYRQTLGQGPEFLTYFQNEAQLEKSRLLSDRFSAERPKGSFSTLEIQRTEQGDSAMYLCASSLGLAAGELFFGEGSRLTVL.

This chain connects TRBV30 to TRBJ1-1; 8 bases align to TRBD1. Germline V gene lookup returns CDR1 GTSNPN and CDR2 SVGIG (reference sequence). The CDR3 extends over 14 amino acids. The V gene end was trimmed by 1 base and the J gene end by 4 bases; junction bases not matched to a gene: 5. The CDR3 reads CAWSAIGTGTEAFF. As DNA, the CDR3 is TGTGCCTGGAGTGCCATAGGGACAGGCACTGAAGCTTTCTTT.

A single count supports this clone. V usage is TRBV19 and J usage is TRBJ1-2; 8 nucleotides line up with TRBD1. CDR3 length: 15 amino acids. In germline, CDR1 is LNHDA, CDR2 SQIVND (reference sequence). Trimming removed 8 bases from V and 5 bases from J; junction bases left unmatched: 13. The CDR3 DNA is TGTGCCAGTGCCCTTCTCGGACAGGGTAATTATGGCTACACCTTC. Translating gives CASALLGQGNYGYTF.

The chain links TRBV11-2 to TRBJ2-1; D call uncertain. The CDR3 contains 11 residues. Germline CDR1 reads SGHAT; CDR2 reads FQNNGV. Trimming removed 1 base from V and 8 bases from J, with 3 bases in between. For the CDR3, the DNA is TGTGCCAGCAGCTTAGTAGATGAGCAGTTCTTC. Protein product: CASSLVDEQFF.

This clone occurred a few times. The chain uses TRBV5-4 and TRBJ1-1, with unresolved D. V was trimmed by 0 bases and J by 1 base, leaving 4 bases between them. The germline CDR1 and CDR2 sequences are SGHNT and YYREEE (reference sequence). This CDR3 is built from 13 residues. The CDR3 nucleotides are TGTGCCAGCAGCTTGGAAGCGAACACTGAAGCTTTCTTT. Translating it yields CASSLEANTEAFF.

The CDR3 reads CASSLASGSTDTQYF. The CDR3 bases are TGTGCCAGCAGCTTGGCTAGCGGGAGCACAGATACGCAGTATTTT. The V gene is TRBV5-6, the J gene TRBJ2-3, with TRBD2 matching 8 bases. J gave up 0 bases and V 0 bases, and 0 bases lay outside the gene matches. The V gene's germline CDR1 is SGHDT and CDR2 YYEEEE. This CDR3 is 15 amino acids long. Supplemented by reference TRBV5-6 and TRBJ2-3, the full variable domain reads DAGVTQSPTHLIKTRGQQVTLRCSPKSGHDTVSWYQQALGQGPQFIFQYYEEEERQRGNFPDRFSGHQFPNYSSELNVNALLLGDSALYLCASSLASGSTDTQYFGPGTRLTVL.

The chain uses TRBV7-2 and TRBJ2-6, with 10 nucleotides matching TRBD2. V was clipped by 5 bases and J by 0 bases; unmatched bases: 10. This CDR3 has 19 residues. Looked up from germline, CDR1 is SGHTA and CDR2 is FQGNSA. The CDR3 protein is CASSPQVAGGFSGANVLTF. DNA for the CDR3: TGTGCCAGCAGCCCCCAGGTAGCGGGGGGTTTCTCTGGGGCCAACGTCCTGACTTTC.

The genes are TRBV7-8 and TRBJ2-5, with 8 bases lining up with TRBD1. This CDR3 region has 14 residues. V was pared by 5 bases and J by 2 bases, with 4 bases of the junction left unmatched. Germline values: CDR1 SGHVS, CDR2 FQNEAQ. As DNA, the CDR3 is TGTGCCAGCAGCGGACGGGACAGGCAAGAGACCCAGTACTTC. It is translated as CASSGRDRQETQYF.

The chain couples TRBV2 to TRBJ1-6; 7 bases fit TRBD1. CDR3 length equals 13 residues. Germline V lookup: CDR1 SNHLY, CDR2 FYNNEI. V lost 8 bases to trimming and J lost 10 bases; unmatched junction nucleotides: 8. DNA for the CDR3: TGTGCCAGCTCCGACAGGGCAAGCTCACCCCTCCACTTT. Protein sequence: CASSDRASSPLHF.

The chain combines TRBV3-1 (or the pseudogene TRBV3-2) with TRBJ1-6; 7 positions agree with TRBD1. After removal of 2 bases from V and 7 bases from J, the junction contained 5 bases not matched to a gene. The length of the CDR3 is 15 residues. Germline values: CDR1 LGHDT, CDR2 YNNKEL (reference sequence). CDR3 amino acids: CASSQNAQGNSPLHF. The CDR3 DNA reads as TGTGCCAGCAGCCAAAATGCACAGGGGAATTCACCCCTCCACTTT.

The V gene is TRBV2, the J gene TRBJ1-1; TRBD1 might be the D (6 bases). Trimming took off 3 bases at V and 4 bases at J, with 18 bases between the two ends. Germline V gene lookup returns CDR1 SNHLY and CDR2 FYNNEI. The CDR3 extends over 16 amino acids. The CDR3 sequence: CASSDPWGGRPTEAFF. The CDR3 DNA follows: TGTGCCAGCAGTGATCCATGGGGGGGGCGCCCCACTGAAGCTTTCTTT.

This chain uses TRBV9 with TRBJ1-4, with TRBD1 identical over 8 bases. The V gene end was trimmed by 4 bases and the J gene end by 8 bases; junction bases not matched to a gene: 10. This CDR3 comprises 15 residues. Germline CDR1 and CDR2: SGDLS and YYNGEE. As DNA, the CDR3 is TGTGCCAGCAGCTCTTCCCAGGGGGCGCCGGAAAAACTGTTTTTT. Its translation: CASSSSQGAPEKLFF.